This entry lists 26 T cell receptor beta chains sequenced from one sample in a study of T cell responses to AZD1222 COVID-19 vaccine. Profiled with immunoSEQ multiplex PCR; TCRdb holds only in-frame clones, not every one. In the table there are fewer than 85,000 clones, around 90% of which are singletons. The material was peripheral blood, obtained 28 days after the second AZD1222 dose. The source of these receptors is an adult who received the AZD1222 COVID-19 vaccine.

The chain couples TRBV19 to TRBJ1-2; D is unresolved. This CDR3 comprises 14 residues. Germline-derived CDR1 and CDR2 are LNHDA and SQIVND (reference sequence). V was clipped by 5 bases and J by 7 bases, with 17 bases between them. Written as DNA, the CDR3 is TGTGCCAGTAGTCTACAATCGGACCATGGTGGCTACACCTTC. This encodes CASSLQSDHGGYTF.

This chain uses TRBV11-2 with TRBJ2-1; D may be TRBD2 (5 bases). Germline V gene sequence: CDR1 SGHAT, CDR2 FQNNGV. The CDR3 is made up of 15 amino acids. Trimming took 1 base from V and 3 from J, leaving 10 bases between them. This CDR3 is CASSLVGESYNEQFF. CDR3 DNA sequence: TGTGCCAGCAGCTTAGTCGGGGAGAGCTACAATGAGCAGTTCTTC.

This clone is a singleton in its sample. V gene TRBV7-6 combines with J gene TRBJ1-1; TRBD1 matches at 8 bases. CDR3 length equals 13 residues. V shed 5 bases, J shed 5 bases, and the junction held 4 bases outside the gene matches. CDR1 and CDR2 (germline): SGHVS, FNYEAQ. The CDR3 DNA is TGTGCCAGCAGCCCAAGACAGGGGACTGAAGCTTTCTTT. The encoded protein is CASSPRQGTEAFF.

V gene TRBV6-5 combines with J gene TRBJ2-5, with 7 bases fitting TRBD2. The CDR3 covers 14 residues. The V segment lost 4 bases and the J segment 5 bases; nucleotides outside the gene matches: 7. CDR1 and CDR2 from the germline V gene are MNHEY and SVGAGI. The CDR3 protein is CASSFSGKPETQYF. The CDR3 DNA sequence: TGTGCCAGCAGTTTCAGCGGGAAGCCGGAGACCCAGTACTTC.

The chain recombines TRBV6-5 with TRBJ1-1, with TRBD1 matching over 7 bases. V trimming: 6 bases; J trimming: 1 base; junction bases outside the gene matches: 5. Germline V gene lookup returns CDR1 MNHEY and CDR2 SVGAGI. This CDR3 spans 14 amino acids. In DNA form, the CDR3 reads TGTGCCAGCAGGACAGGGTACCAGAACACTGAAGCTTTCTTT. It specifies CASRTGYQNTEAFF.

The rearrangement joins TRBV6-1 to TRBJ1-1; D gene uncertain. The CDR3 spans 15 residues. Trimming pared 2 bases from V and 4 bases from J, leaving 14 bases between. CDR1 and CDR2 (germline): MNHNS, SASEGT. CDR3 coding DNA: TGTGCCAGCAGTGAAAGAGGGCAGTGGGGCACTGAAGCTTTCTTT. Its translation is CASSERGQWGTEAFF.

This chain connects TRBV29-1 to TRBJ1-1, with TRBD1 matching over 8 bases. From germline, CDR1 is SQVTM and CDR2 ANQGSEA. The junction had 2 bases not matched to a gene; V was cut back by 8 bases and J by 0 bases. The CDR3 sequence is 12 residues long. The CDR3 DNA sequence: TGCAGCCCGGGACAGGTGAACACTGAAGCTTTCTTT. Its translation: CSPGQVNTEAFF. The entire variable domain, with the rest obtained from reference TRBV29-1 and TRBJ1-1, is as follows: SAVISQKPSRDICQRGTSLTIQCQVDSQVTMMFWYRQQPGQSLTLIATANQGSEATYESGFVIDKFPISRPNLTFSTLTVSNMSPEDSSIYLCSPGQVNTEAFFGQGTRLTVV.

The chain carries TRBV6-1 and TRBJ2-3; D perhaps matches TRBD2 (6 bases). This CDR3 contains 15 residues. Per the germline V gene, CDR1 is MNHNS and CDR2 is SASEGT. The V end was cut by 3 bases, the J end by 0 bases, with 10 bases between. CDR3: CASSESRESTDTQYF. Written as DNA, the CDR3 is TGTGCCAGCAGTGAGTCCCGGGAGAGCACAGATACGCAGTATTTT.

This chain links TRBV5-1 with TRBJ1-3, with TRBD1 matching 8 bases. Trimming at V came to 4 bases and at J to 4 bases, leaving 10 bases not matched to a gene. This CDR3 spans 16 amino acids. Per the germline V gene, CDR1 is SGHRS and CDR2 is YFSETQ. The chain's CDR3 is CASSPTDRGQGNTIYF. The CDR3 DNA reads TGCGCCAGCAGCCCAACCGACAGGGGCCAAGGAAACACCATATATTTT. Supplemented by reference TRBV5-1 and TRBJ1-3, the full variable domain reads KAGVTQTPRYLIKTRGQQVTLSCSPISGHRSVSWYQQTPGQGLQFLFEYFSETQRNKGNFPGRFSGRQFSNSRSEMNVSTLELGDSALYLCASSPTDRGQGNTIYFGEGSWLTVV.

J is TRBJ2-7 and V is TRBV10-3; D call uncertain. CDR3 length equals 12 residues. CDR1 is ENHRY, CDR2 SYGVKD, per germline. V was clipped by 3 bases and J by 12 bases, with 15 bases between them. The CDR3 region is CAISDLPDSPYF. The DNA of the CDR3 is TGTGCCATCAGTGATTTGCCCGACTCGCCGTACTTC.

The rearrangement uses TRBV6-5 and TRBJ1-5, with a weak D call TRBD1 (5 bases). CDR3 length: 13 amino acids. The V gene's germline CDR1 is MNHEY and CDR2 SVGAGI. V lost 7 bases and J lost 6, with 13 bases in between. CDR3 bases: TGTGCCAGCACCTTGGGGGGGGGTCAGCCCCAGCATTTT. Protein product: CASTLGGGQPQHF.

The sample holds one count of this clone. V and J are TRBV7-3 and TRBJ2-7; 11 bases line up with TRBD1. V shed 5 bases, J shed 4 bases, and the junction held 7 bases outside the gene matches. This CDR3 spans 15 amino acids. Germline CDR1 SGHTA, CDR2 FQGTGA. CDR3 loop: CASSQRDRGRYEQYF. As DNA, the CDR3 is TGTGCCAGCAGCCAAAGGGACAGGGGGAGATACGAGCAGTACTTC.

J is TRBJ2-7 and V is TRBV30; the match to TRBD2 covers 9 bases. Per the germline V gene, CDR1 is GTSNPN and CDR2 is SVGIG (reference sequence). Trimming removed 4 bases from V and 0 bases from J; junction bases left unmatched: 7. The CDR3 has 15 amino acids. DNA for the CDR3: TGTGCCTGGACTAGCGGGGCCGATCTCTCCTACGAGCAGTACTTC. Translated: CAWTSGADLSYEQYF.

The V call is TRBV11-3, the J call TRBJ2-1; tentative D call: TRBD2 (5 bases). Germline V gives CDR1 SGHNT, CDR2 YENEEA. This CDR3 comprises 16 residues. V was clipped by 1 base and J by 8 bases, with 18 bases between them. The CDR3 reads CASSLGADPRVHEQFF. The CDR3 DNA sequence: TGTGCCAGCAGCTTAGGAGCAGACCCGAGGGTCCATGAGCAGTTCTTC.

This rearrangement joins TRBV6-5 to TRBJ1-1; unclear D gene. The CDR3 sequence is 10 residues long. Germline V gene sequence: CDR1 MNHEY, CDR2 SVGAGI. The V end was cut by 8 bases, the J end by 2 bases, with 3 bases between. CDR3 nucleotide sequence: TGTGCCAGCTTCAACACTGAAGCTTTCTTT. Translating it yields CASFNTEAFF.

J is TRBJ2-7 and V is TRBV11-1, with 8 nucleotides matching TRBD1. The CDR3 length is 14 residues. Germline lookup yields CDR1 SGHAT and CDR2 FQDESV (reference sequence). V dropped 8 bases and J dropped 6; count of bases not matched to a gene: 12. CDR3 protein: CASARGQGLREQYF. The DNA of the CDR3 is TGTGCCAGCGCCCGTGGACAGGGATTGCGCGAGCAGTACTTC.

The chain has TRBV7-2 and TRBJ2-5, with D maybe TRBD2 (5 bases). CDR3 length equals 12 residues. Germline V gives CDR1 SGHTA, CDR2 FQGNSA. Trimming removed 5 bases at V and 5 bases at J, with 9 bases between. The CDR3 sequence is CASSEGGETQYF. Written as DNA, the CDR3 is TGTGCCAGCAGCGAGGGCGGGGAGACCCAGTACTTC.

The CDR3 is CASSPDRLSSSNYGYTF. The CDR3 coding sequence is TGTGCCAGCTCACCCGACAGGCTATCTTCATCTAACTATGGCTACACCTTC. V and J are TRBV18 and TRBJ1-2, with a tentative D call TRBD1 (6 bases). Trimming removed 3 bases at V and 0 bases at J, with 17 bases between. The CDR3 runs 17 residues. Germline CDR1 is KGHSH and CDR2 is LQKENI.

The gene calls are TRBV5-6 and TRBJ2-3; D is undetermined. Germline CDR1 SGHDT, CDR2 YYEEEE. The CDR3 is 14 residues long. The V end was cut by 1 base, the J end by 6 bases, with 12 bases between. The CDR3 region is CASSLRGSADTQYF. The CDR3, as DNA: TGTGCCAGCAGCTTGCGAGGTTCTGCGGATACGCAGTATTTT. Filled out from reference TRBV5-6 and TRBJ2-3, the complete variable domain reads DAGVTQSPTHLIKTRGQQVTLRCSPKSGHDTVSWYQQALGQGPQFIFQYYEEEERQRGNFPDRFSGHQFPNYSSELNVNALLLGDSALYLCASSLRGSADTQYFGPGTRLTVL.

The chain recombines TRBV24-1 with TRBJ2-3; no definite D call. Looked up from germline, CDR1 is KGHDR and CDR2 is SFDVKD. The CDR3 totals 13 residues. Trimming took off 3 bases at V and 3 bases at J, with 6 bases between the two ends. The CDR3: CATSDVETDTQYF. The CDR3 coding sequence is TGTGCCACCAGTGATGTCGAAACAGATACGCAGTATTTT.

The chain joins TRBV10-3 to TRBJ2-2; no clear D. V gave up 4 bases and J gave up 0 bases, with 12 bases separating them. CDR3 length: 16 residues. Looked up from germline, CDR1 is ENHRY and CDR2 is SYGVKD. This chain's CDR3 is CAISVGFLANTGELFF. The CDR3, as DNA: TGTGCCATCAGTGTGGGATTCCTCGCGAACACCGGGGAGCTGTTTTTT.

The CDR3 loop reads CASSLGGYQYF. The CDR3 nucleotides are TGTGCCAGCAGCCTCGGGGGTTACCAGTATTTT. The genes are TRBV3-1 (or the pseudogene TRBV3-2) and TRBJ2-3; TRBD2 might be the D (6 bases). Between the trimmed V and J ends, which lost 4 bases and 12 bases, there was a span of 11 bases. Germline CDR1 and CDR2: LGHDT and YNNKEL (reference sequence). The CDR3 runs 11 residues.

This CDR3 is CASSDRLQGTYGYTF. Written as DNA, the CDR3 is TGTGCCAGCAGTGACCGGCTCCAGGGAACCTATGGCTACACCTTC. This chain joins TRBV2 and TRBJ1-2; maybe TRBD1 (5 bases). CDR3 length: 15 amino acids. Deletions cut 3 bases from V and 4 bases from J, with 15 bases between. The V gene's germline CDR1 is SNHLY and CDR2 FYNNEI.

The rearrangement links TRBV19 to TRBJ1-5, with 9 nucleotides matching TRBD1. This CDR3 spans 15 amino acids. The V gene's germline CDR1 is LNHDA and CDR2 SQIVND (reference sequence). The V and J ends lost 7 bases and 1 base, in that order; junction bases with no gene match: 5. DNA for the CDR3: TGTGCCAGTAACCTCGGACAGGGGAGCAATCAGCCCCAGCATTTT. Translated: CASNLGQGSNQPQHF.

The chain recombines TRBV30 with TRBJ1-2; D possibly corresponds to TRBD1 (5 bases). CDR3 size: 12 residues. In germline, CDR1 is GTSNPN, CDR2 SVGIG (reference sequence). Trimming stripped 6 bases from V and 8 bases from J, with 16 bases between. CDR3 bases: TGTGCCTGCGGGGCCGGGCCTGGCGGCTACACCTTC. Translated: CACGAGPGGYTF.

This clone occurred once. In DNA form, the CDR3 reads TGTGCCAGCAGCTCCCAGACAGGGGCTAGTTCGGCCCTCCACTTT. This sequence encodes CASSSQTGASSALHF. V usage is TRBV7-2 and J usage is TRBJ1-6; 8 bases align to TRBD1. Losses at the gene ends were 4 bases for V and 14 bases for J; bases not matched to a gene: 13. Germline CDR1 is SGHTA and CDR2 is FQGNSA. The CDR3 spans 15 residues. The full variable domain, with the rest looked up from reference TRBV7-2 and TRBJ1-6, is GAGVSQSPSNKVTEKGKDVELRCDPISGHTALYWYRQSLGQGLEFLIYFQGNSAPDKSGLPSDRFSAERTGGSVSTLTIQRTQQEDSAVYLCASSSQTGASSALHFGNGTRLTVT.